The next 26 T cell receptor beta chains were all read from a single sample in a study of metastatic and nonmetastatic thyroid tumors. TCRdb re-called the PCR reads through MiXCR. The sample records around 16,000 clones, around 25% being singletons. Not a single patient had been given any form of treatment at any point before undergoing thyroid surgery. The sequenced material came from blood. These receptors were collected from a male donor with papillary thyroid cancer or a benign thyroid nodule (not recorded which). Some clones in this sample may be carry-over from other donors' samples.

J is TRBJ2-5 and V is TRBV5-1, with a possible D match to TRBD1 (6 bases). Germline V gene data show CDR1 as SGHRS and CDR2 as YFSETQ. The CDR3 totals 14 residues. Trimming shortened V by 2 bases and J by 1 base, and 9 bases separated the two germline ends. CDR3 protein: CASSLQGPQETQYF. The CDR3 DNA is TGCGCCAGCAGCTTACAGGGTCCCCAAGAGACCCAGTACTTC.

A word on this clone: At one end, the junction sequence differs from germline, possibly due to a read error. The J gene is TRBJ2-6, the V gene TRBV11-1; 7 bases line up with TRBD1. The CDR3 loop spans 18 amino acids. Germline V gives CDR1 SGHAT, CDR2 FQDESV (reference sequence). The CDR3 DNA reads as TGTGCCAGCAGCTCGGACAGGAAAGGACCTCCTGGGACCAACGTCCTGACTTTC. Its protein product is CASSSDRKGPPGTNVLTF. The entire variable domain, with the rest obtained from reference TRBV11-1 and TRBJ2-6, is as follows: EAEVAQSPRYKITEKSQAVAFWCDPISGHATLYWYRQILGQGPELLVQFQDESVVDDSQLPKDRFSAERLKGVDSTLKIQPAELGDSAMYLCASSSDRKGPPGTNVLTFGAGSRLTVL.

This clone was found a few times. CDR3 region: CASRRQGSNEQFF. CDR3 coding DNA: TGTGCCAGCAGACGACAGGGGAGCAATGAGCAGTTCTTC. The chain recombines TRBV27 with TRBJ2-1, with 8 bases identical to TRBD1. The CDR3 covers 13 residues. After removal of 6 bases from V and 6 bases from J, the junction contained 4 bases not matched to a gene. Germline CDR1 reads MNHEY; CDR2 reads SMNVEV (reference sequence).

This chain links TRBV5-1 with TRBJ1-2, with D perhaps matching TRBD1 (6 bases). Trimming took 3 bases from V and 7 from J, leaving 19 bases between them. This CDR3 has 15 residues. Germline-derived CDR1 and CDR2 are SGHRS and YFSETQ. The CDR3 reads CASSSSRGLLSGYTF. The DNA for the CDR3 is TGCGCCAGCAGCTCTAGCCGGGGGCTGTTATCTGGCTACACCTTC.

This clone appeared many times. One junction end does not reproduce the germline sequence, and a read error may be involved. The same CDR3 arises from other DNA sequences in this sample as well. The CDR3 region is CASSLAEADTQYF. The CDR3 DNA sequence: TGTGCTAGCAGCTTAGCGGAGGCAGATACGCAGTATTTT. The V and J genes are TRBV7-7 and TRBJ2-3; D perhaps matches TRBD2 (6 bases). The CDR3 consists of 13 residues. The V gene's germline CDR1 is SSHAT and CDR2 FNYEAQ (reference sequence).

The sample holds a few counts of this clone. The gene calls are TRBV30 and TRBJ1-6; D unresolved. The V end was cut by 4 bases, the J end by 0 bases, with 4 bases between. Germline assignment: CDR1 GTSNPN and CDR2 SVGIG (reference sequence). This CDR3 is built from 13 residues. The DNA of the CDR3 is TGTGCCTGGACGGGCTCCTATAATTCACCCCTCCACTTT. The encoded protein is CAWTGSYNSPLHF. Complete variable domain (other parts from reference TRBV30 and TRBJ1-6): SQTIHQWPATLVQPVGSPLSLECTVEGTSNPNLYWYRQAAGRGLQLLFYSVGIGQISSEVPQNLSASRPQDRQFILSSKKLLLSDSGFYLCAWTGSYNSPLHFGNGTRLTVT.

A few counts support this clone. The CDR3: CASSRRDRSKETQYF. The CDR3 nucleotides are TGTGCCAGCAGTCGCCGGGACAGGAGTAAAGAGACCCAGTACTTC. V usage is TRBV12-3 or TRBV12-4 and J usage is TRBJ2-5; 8 bases agree with TRBD1. This CDR3 spans 15 amino acids. The trim removed 5 bases at V and 3 bases at J, leaving 8 bases unmatched.

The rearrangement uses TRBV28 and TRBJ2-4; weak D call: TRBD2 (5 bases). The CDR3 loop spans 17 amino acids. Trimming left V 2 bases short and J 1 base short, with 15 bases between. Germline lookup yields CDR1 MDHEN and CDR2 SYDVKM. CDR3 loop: CASSLKWSSPAKNIQYF. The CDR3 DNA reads TGTGCCAGCAGTTTAAAGTGGTCTAGCCCGGCCAAAAACATTCAGTACTTC.

The chain's CDR3 is CASSEAEVQPQHF. In nucleotides, the CDR3 is TGTGCCAGCAGTGAAGCAGAGGTCCAGCCCCAGCATTTT. V is TRBV6-1 and J is TRBJ1-5, with D hard to call. This CDR3 comprises 13 residues. Germline lookup yields CDR1 MNHNS and CDR2 SASEGT. Trimming left V 0 bases short and J 7 bases short, with 7 bases between.

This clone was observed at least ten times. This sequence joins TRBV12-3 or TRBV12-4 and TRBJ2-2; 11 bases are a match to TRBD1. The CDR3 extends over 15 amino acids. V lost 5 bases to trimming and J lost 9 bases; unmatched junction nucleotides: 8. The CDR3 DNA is TGTGCCAGCAGTCCCAGGGACAGGGGGAATTGGGAGCTGTTTTTT. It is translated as CASSPRDRGNWELFF.

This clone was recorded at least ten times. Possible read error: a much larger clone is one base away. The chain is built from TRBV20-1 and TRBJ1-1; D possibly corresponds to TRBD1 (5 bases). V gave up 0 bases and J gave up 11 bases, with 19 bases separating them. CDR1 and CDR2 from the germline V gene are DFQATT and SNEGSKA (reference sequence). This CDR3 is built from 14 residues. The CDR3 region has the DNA TGCAGTGCTAGAGATCATGGGACCTCCTACGGGGCTTTCTTT. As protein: CSARDHGTSYGAFF.

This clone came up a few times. The CDR3 nucleotides are TGCGCCAGCATCGACGACTACGAGCAGTACTTC. As protein: CASIDDYEQYF. The V and J genes are TRBV10-2 and TRBJ2-7; D remains ambiguous. The CDR3 consists of 11 residues. V gave up 7 bases and J gave up 3 bases, with 7 bases separating them. Per germline, CDR1 WSHSY and CDR2 SAAADI.

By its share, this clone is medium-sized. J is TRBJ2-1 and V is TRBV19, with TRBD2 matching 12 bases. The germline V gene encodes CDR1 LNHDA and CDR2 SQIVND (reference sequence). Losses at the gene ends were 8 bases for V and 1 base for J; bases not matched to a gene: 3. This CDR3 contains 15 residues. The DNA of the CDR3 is TGTGCCAGTTCGGGACTAGCGGGTTCCTACAATGAGCAGTTCTTC. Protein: CASSGLAGSYNEQFF.

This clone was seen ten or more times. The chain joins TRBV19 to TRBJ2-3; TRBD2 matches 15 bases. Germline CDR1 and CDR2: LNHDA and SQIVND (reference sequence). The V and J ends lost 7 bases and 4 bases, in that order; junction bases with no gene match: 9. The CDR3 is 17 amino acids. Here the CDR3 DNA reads TGTGCCAGTACCCCCCTCGGACTAGCGGGAGGGGCAGATACGCAGTATTTT. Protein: CASTPLGLAGGADTQYF.

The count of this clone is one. The DNA of the CDR3 is TGCAGTCCCAGGTCCCCGGCGATATCGAACACTGAAGCTTTCTTT. Translation: CSPRSPAISNTEAFF. This chain connects TRBV20-1 to TRBJ1-1; D is ambiguous. With 8 bases removed from V and 1 base from J, the gap between germline ends came to 20 bases. This CDR3 region has 15 residues. Per germline, CDR1 DFQATT and CDR2 SNEGSKA (reference sequence).

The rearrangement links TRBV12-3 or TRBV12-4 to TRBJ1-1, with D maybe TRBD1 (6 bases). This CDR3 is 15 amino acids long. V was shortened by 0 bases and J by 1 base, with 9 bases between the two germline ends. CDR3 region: CASSLAGQSNTEAFF. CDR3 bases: TGTGCCAGCAGTTTAGCCGGACAGTCGAACACTGAAGCTTTCTTT.

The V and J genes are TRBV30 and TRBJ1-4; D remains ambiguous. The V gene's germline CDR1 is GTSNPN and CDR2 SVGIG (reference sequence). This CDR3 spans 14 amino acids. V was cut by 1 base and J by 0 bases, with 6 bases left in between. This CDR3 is CAWSEPSTNEKLFF. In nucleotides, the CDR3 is TGTGCCTGGAGTGAACCCTCAACTAATGAAAAACTGTTTTTT.

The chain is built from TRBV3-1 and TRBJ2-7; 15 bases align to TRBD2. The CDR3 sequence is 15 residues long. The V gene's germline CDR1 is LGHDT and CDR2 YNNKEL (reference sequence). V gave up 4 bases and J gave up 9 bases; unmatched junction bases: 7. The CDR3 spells CASSPPGTSGRLQYF. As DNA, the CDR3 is TGTGCCAGCAGCCCCCCCGGGACTAGCGGGAGGCTGCAGTACTTC.

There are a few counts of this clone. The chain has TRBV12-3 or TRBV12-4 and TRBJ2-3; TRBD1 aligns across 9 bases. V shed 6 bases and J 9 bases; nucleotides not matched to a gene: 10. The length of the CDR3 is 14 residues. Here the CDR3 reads CASRSQGALRTQYF. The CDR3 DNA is TGTGCCAGCAGATCACAGGGGGCACTTAGAACGCAGTATTTT.

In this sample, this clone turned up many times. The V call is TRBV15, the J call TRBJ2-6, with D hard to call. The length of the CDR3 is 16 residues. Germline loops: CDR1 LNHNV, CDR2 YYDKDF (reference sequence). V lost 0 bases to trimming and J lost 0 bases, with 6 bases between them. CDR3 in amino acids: CATSREGGSGANVLTF. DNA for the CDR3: TGTGCCACCAGCAGAGAAGGCGGCTCTGGGGCCAACGTCCTGACTTTC. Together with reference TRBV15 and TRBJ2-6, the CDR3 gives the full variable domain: DAMVIQNPRYQVTQFGKPVTLSCSQTLNHNVMYWYQQKSSQAPKLLFHYYDKDFNNEADTPDNFQSRRPNTSFCFLDIRSPGLGDTAMYLCATSREGGSGANVLTFGAGSRLTVL.

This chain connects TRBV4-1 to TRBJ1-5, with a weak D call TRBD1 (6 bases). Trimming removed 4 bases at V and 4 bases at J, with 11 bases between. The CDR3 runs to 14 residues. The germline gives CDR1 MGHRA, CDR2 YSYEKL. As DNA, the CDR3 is TGCGCCAGCAGCCCAGGACAGAGGAATCAGCCCCAGCATTTT. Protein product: CASSPGQRNQPQHF.

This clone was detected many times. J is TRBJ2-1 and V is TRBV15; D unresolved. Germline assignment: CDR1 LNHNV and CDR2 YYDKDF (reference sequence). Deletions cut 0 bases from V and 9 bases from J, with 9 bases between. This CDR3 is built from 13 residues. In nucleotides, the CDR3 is TGTGCCACCAGCAGAGATCCCAGTGCTGAGCAGTTCTTC. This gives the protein CATSRDPSAEQFF.

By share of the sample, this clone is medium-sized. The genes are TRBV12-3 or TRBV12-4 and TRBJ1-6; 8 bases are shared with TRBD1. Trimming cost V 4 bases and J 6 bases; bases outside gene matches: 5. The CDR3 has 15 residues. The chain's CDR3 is CASSSWTGSNSPLHF. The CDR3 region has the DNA TGTGCCAGCAGTTCTTGGACAGGGAGTAATTCACCCCTCCACTTT.

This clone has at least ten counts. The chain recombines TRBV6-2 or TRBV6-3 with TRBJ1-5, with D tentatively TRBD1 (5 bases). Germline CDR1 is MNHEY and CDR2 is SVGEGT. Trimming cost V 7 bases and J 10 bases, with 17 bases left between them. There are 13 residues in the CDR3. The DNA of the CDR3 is TGTGCCAGCACCCGGGCCGGGGGTAATCCCCAGCATTTT. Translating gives CASTRAGGNPQHF.

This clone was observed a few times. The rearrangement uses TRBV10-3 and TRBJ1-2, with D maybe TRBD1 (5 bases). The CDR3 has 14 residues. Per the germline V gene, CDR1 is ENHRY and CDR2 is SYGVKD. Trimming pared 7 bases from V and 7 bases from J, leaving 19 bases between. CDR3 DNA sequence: TGTGCCATCAACTGGCACCCGTCGAGGGGTGGCTACACCTTC. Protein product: CAINWHPSRGGYTF.

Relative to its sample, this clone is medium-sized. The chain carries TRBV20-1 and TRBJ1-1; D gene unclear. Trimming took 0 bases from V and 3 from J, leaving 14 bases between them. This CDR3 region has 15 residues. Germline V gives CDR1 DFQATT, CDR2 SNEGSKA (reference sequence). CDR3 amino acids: CSARDFKGFDTEAFF. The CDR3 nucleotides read TGCAGTGCTAGAGATTTTAAAGGGTTCGACACTGAAGCTTTCTTT.